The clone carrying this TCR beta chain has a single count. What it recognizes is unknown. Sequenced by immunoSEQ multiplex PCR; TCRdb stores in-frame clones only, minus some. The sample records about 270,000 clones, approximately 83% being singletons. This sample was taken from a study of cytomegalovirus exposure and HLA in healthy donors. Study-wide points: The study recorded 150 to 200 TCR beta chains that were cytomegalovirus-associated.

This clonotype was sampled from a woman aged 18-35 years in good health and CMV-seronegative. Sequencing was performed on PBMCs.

CDR3 bases: TGTGCCAGCAGTGAAGCACCCGGGGGGCGCGCCTATGGCTACACCTTC. Protein product: CASSEAPGGRAYGYTF. The V call is TRBV6-1, the J call TRBJ1-2, with a weak D call TRBD1 (6 bases). The germline V and J ends were trimmed by 0 bases and 4 bases, with 15 bases remaining between them. CDR3 size: 16 residues. From germline, CDR1 is MNHNS and CDR2 SASEGT.